This entry concerns a single T cell receptor beta chain. Its antigen remains unknown. This sample was included in a study of cytomegalovirus exposure and HLA in healthy donors. PCR employed 60 Vbeta and 13 Jbeta primers. Profiling relied on immunoSEQ multiplex PCR, and the TCRdb table lists in-frame clones only, not all of them. The table has about 73,000 clones, about 75% seen once. From germline, CDR1 is SQVTM and CDR2 ANQGSEA. The CDR3 sequence is 14 residues long. V lost 2 bases, J lost 4 bases, and 3 bases stayed unmatched. Findings and caveats of the study: Researchers reported in a later analysis that common viral pathogens appeared linked to several top clusters. Accurate prediction of HLA-A and HLA-B alleles (for most subjects) was reportedly achieved from TCR beta sequences.

This sequence was found in a man aged 65 to 85 in good health and CMV-seronegative. The sequenced sample was PBMCs. The gene calls are TRBV29-1 and TRBJ2-2, with 8 bases matching TRBD2. Written as DNA, the CDR3 is TGCAGCGTTGAATCGGGGGGGGCCACCGGGGAGCTGTTTTTT. This sequence encodes CSVESGGATGELFF.